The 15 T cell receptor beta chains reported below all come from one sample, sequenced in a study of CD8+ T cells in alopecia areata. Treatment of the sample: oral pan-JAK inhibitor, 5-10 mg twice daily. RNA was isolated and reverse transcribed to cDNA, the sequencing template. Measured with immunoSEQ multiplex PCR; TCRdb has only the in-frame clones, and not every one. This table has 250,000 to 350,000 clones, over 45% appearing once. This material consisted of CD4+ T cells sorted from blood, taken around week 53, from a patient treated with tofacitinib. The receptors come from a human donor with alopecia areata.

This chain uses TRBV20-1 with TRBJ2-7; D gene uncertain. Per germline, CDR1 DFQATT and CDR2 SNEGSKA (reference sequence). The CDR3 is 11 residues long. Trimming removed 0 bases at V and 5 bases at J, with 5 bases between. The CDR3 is CSARDRDEQYF. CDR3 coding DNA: TGCAGTGCTAGAGATCGGGACGAGCAGTACTTC.

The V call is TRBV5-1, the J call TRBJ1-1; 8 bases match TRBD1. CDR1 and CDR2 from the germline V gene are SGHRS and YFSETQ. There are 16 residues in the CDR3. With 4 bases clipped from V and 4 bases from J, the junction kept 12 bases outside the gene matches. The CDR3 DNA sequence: TGCGCCAGCAGCCCAGCCGGACAGGGCAGGGTCACTGAAGCTTTCTTT. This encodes CASSPAGQGRVTEAFF.

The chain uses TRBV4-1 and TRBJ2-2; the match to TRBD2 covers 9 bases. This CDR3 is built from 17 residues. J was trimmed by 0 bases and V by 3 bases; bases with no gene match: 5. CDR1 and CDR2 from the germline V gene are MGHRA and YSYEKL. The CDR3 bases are TGCGCCAGCAGCCAGCCAGCGGGGGGCGCGAACACCGGGGAGCTGTTTTTT. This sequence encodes CASSQPAGGANTGELFF.

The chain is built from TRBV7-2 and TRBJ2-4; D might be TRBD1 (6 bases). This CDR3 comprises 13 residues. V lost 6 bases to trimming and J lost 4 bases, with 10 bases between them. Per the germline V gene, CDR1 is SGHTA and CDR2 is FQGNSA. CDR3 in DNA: TGTGCCAGCAGTATCGGACAGAAAAACATTCAGTACTTC. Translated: CASSIGQKNIQYF.

CDR3 DNA: TGTGCCAGCAGCTTCGAGTTTGCTTCCTATGGCTACACCTTC. It is translated as CASSFEFASYGYTF. The chain joins TRBV5-6 to TRBJ1-2; D remains unclear. This CDR3 has 14 amino acids. V shed 2 bases and J shed 4 bases, with 12 bases lying between them. Germline V CDR1 and CDR2: SGHDT, YYEEEE.

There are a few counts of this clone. In DNA form, the CDR3 reads TGTGCCAGTAGTACCGGGACAGGGGGCGGTCAGCCCCAGCATTTT. This translates into CASSTGTGGGQPQHF. The genes are TRBV19 and TRBJ1-5; 12 bases are shared with TRBD1. Germline V gene sequence: CDR1 LNHDA, CDR2 SQIVND (reference sequence). V lost 4 bases, J lost 6 bases, and 4 bases stayed unmatched. This CDR3 has 15 amino acids. The full variable domain, its missing parts supplied by reference TRBV19 and TRBJ1-5, is DGGITQSPKYLFRKEGQNVTLSCEQNLNHDAMYWYRQDPGQGLRLIYYSQIVNDFQKGDIAEGYSVSREKKESFPLTVTSAQKNPTAFYLCASSTGTGGGQPQHFGDGTRLSIL.

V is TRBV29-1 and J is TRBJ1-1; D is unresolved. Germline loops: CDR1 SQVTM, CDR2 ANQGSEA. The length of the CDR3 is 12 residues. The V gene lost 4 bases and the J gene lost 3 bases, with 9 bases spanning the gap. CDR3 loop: CSVGGPDTEAFF. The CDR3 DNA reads TGCAGCGTTGGTGGGCCCGACACTGAAGCTTTCTTT.

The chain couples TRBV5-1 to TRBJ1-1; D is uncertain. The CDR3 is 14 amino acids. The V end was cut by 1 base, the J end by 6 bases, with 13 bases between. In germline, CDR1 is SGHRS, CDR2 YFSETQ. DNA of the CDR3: TGCGCCAGCAGCTTGATTCCCGGCGGGGCTGAAGCTTTCTTT. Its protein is CASSLIPGGAEAFF.

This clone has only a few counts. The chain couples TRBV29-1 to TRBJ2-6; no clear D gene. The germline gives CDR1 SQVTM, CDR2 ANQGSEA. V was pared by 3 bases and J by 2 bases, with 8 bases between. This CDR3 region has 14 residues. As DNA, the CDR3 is TGCAGCGTTGATTCGGGCCCTGGGGCCAACGTCCTGACTTTC. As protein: CSVDSGPGANVLTF.

CDR3 sequence reads: CSAYLTGASGNTIYF. As DNA, the CDR3 is TGCAGCGCCTACTTAACCGGGGCCTCTGGAAACACCATATATTTT. J is TRBJ1-3 and V is TRBV29-1, with a possible D match to TRBD1 (5 bases). Trimming shortened V by 7 bases and J by 0 bases, and 16 bases separated the two germline ends. From germline, CDR1 is SQVTM and CDR2 ANQGSEA. The CDR3 consists of 15 residues.

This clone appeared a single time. In DNA, the CDR3 is TGTGCCAGCAGCTTGCAAGGTTTCTACAATGAGCAGTTCTTC. It is translated as CASSLQGFYNEQFF. V and J are TRBV7-8 and TRBJ2-1; D is unclear. The CDR3 is made up of 14 amino acids. The V end was cut by 3 bases, the J end by 3 bases, with 9 bases between. The germline V gene has CDR1 SGHVS and CDR2 FQNEAQ.

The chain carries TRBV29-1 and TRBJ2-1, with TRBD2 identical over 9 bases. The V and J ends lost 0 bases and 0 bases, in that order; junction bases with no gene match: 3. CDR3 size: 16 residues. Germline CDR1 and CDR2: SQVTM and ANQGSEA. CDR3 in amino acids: CSVEDRRGGSYNEQFF. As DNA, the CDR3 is TGCAGCGTTGAAGATCGGCGGGGGGGCTCCTACAATGAGCAGTTCTTC.

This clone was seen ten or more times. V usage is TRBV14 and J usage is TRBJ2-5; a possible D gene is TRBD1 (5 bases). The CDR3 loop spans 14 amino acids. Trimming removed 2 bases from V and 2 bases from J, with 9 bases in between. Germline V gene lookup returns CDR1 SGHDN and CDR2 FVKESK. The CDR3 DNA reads TGTGCCAGCAGCCAACAGGGTTGGCAAGAGACCCAGTACTTC. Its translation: CASSQQGWQETQYF.

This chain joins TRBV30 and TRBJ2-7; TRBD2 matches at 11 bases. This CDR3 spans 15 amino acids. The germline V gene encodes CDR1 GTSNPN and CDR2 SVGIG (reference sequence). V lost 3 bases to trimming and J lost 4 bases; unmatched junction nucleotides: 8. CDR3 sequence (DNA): TGTGCCTGGAGGCCCGTAGCGGGGGGGAGGTACGAGCAGTACTTC. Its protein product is CAWRPVAGGRYEQYF.

CDR3 protein: CASSRTGAQPQHF. CDR3 sequence (DNA): TGCGCCAGCAGCCGGACAGGGGCACAGCCCCAGCATTTT. The V and J genes are TRBV5-1 and TRBJ1-5, with TRBD1 matching 9 bases. The CDR3 has 13 residues. The germline V gene encodes CDR1 SGHRS and CDR2 YFSETQ. V lost 4 bases, J lost 7 bases, and 3 bases stayed unmatched.